This record concerns one T cell receptor (beta chain) sequence. This entry comes from a study of T cells in Graves' hyperthyroidism and ophthalmopathy. Authors of the study amplified TCR beta CDR3 regions from RNA transcripts. The study used the HTBI primer set for a first-round RT-PCR of the TCR CDR3. Each CDR3 protein gets one entry after TCRdb re-called the multiplex PCR reads with MiXCR. This table holds approximately 500,000 distinct CDR3 sequences, just over 45% found once. Germline assignment: CDR1 DFQATT and CDR2 SNEGSKA (reference sequence). With 3 bases removed from V and 7 bases from J, the gap between germline ends came to 10 bases. The CDR3 is 11 residues long.

The receptor was derived from a woman aged 18 to 35 with Graves' hyperthyroidism. The chain has TRBV20-1 and TRBJ2-7; D unresolved. Sequenced material: peripheral blood or thyroid tissue (not recorded which). The CDR3 sequence: CSASRAREQYF. DNA of the CDR3: TGCAGTGCTAGCCGGGCAAGGGAGCAGTACTTC.